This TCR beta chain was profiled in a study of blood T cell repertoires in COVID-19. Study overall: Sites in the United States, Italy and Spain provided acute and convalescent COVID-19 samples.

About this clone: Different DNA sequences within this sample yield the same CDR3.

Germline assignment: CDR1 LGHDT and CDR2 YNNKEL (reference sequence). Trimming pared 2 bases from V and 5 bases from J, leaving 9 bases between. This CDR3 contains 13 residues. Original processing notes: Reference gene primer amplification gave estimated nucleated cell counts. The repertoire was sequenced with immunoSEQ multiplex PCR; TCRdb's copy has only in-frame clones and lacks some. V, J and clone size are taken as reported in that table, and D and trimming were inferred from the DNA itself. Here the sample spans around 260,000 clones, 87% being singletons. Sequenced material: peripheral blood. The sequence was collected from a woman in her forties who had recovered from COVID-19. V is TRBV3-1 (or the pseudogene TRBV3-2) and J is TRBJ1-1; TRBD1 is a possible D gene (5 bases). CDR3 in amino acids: CASSQRGGTEAFF. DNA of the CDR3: TGTGCCAGCAGCCAAAGGGGTGGAACTGAAGCTTTCTTT.